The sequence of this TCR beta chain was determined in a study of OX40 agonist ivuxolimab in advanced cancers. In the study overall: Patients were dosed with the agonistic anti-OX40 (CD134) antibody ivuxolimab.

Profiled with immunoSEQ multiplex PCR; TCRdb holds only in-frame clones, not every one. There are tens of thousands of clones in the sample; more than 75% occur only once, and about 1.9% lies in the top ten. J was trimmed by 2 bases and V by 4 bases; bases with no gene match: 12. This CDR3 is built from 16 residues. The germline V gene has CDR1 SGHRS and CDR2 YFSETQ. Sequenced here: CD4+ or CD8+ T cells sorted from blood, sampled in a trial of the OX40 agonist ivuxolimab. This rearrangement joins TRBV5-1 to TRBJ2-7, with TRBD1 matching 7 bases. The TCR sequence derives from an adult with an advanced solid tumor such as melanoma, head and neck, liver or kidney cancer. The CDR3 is CASSPSGTASTYEQYF. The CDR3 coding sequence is TGCGCCAGCAGCCCCTCCGGGACAGCTTCAACCTACGAGCAGTACTTC.